This TCR beta chain is from a study of control samples from healthy donors and cancer patients. The CDR3 covers 14 residues. CDR1 DFQATT and CDR2 SNEGSKA come from the germline V gene (reference sequence). After removal of 6 bases from V and 3 bases from J, the junction contained 9 bases not matched to a gene. The protocol was immunoSEQ multiplex PCR, while the TCRdb copy is restricted to in-frame clones and leaves out a portion. The data show some 120,000 clones, 92% seen once. The chain carries TRBV20-1 and TRBJ2-7; 9 nucleotides line up with TRBD2. The sequence was obtained from a man older than 75 with head and neck cancer. Material for sequencing was PBMCs. The CDR3, as DNA: TGCAGTGCCAGTCCTAGCGGGACCGTCTACGAGCAGTACTTC. Translation: CSASPSGTVYEQYF.